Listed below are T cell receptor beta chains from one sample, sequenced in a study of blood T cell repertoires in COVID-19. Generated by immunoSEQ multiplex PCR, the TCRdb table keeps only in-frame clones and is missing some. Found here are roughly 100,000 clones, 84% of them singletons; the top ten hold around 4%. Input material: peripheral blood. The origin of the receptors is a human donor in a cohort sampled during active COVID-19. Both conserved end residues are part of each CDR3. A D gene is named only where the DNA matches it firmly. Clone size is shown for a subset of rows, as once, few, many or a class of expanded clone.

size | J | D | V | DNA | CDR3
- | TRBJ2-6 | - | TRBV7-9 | TGTGCCAGCAGCCCCGACGGACTCGGTAGATCTGGGGCCAACGTCCTGACTTTC | CASSPDGLGRSGANVLTF
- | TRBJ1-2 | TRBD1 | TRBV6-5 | TGTGCCAGCAGTTCGGGGACAGATTATGGCTACACCTTC | CASSSGTDYGYTF
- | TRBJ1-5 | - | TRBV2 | TGTGCCAGCAGTGAACGACAGGTTCGCGATCAGCCCCAGCATTTT | CASSERQVRDQPQHF
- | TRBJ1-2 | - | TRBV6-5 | TGTGCCAGCAAGCGGACTCGCGCAGGAAGGAATGGCTACACCTTC | CASKRTRAGRNGYTF
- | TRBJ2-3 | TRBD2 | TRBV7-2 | TGTGCCAGCAGCCAAGGCGCCGGGGGGACAGATACGCAGTATTTT | CASSQGAGGTDTQYF
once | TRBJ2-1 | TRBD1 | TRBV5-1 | TGCGCCAGCACGAGAGGGGGCCCTACCTCGAATGAGCAGTTCTTC | CASTRGGPTSNEQFF
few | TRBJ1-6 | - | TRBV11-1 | TGTGCCAGCAGCGGACAGCTTAATTCACCCCTCCACTTT | CASSGQLNSPLHF
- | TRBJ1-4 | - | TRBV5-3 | TGTGCCAGAAGCGCGCAATTGGGTACGGGGGAAAAACTGTTTTTT | CARSAQLGTGEKLFF
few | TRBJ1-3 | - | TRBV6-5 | TGTGCCAGCAGTTACTCGAACGGGGGTAGTGGAAACACCATATATTTT | CASSYSNGGSGNTIYF
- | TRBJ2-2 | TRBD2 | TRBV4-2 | TGTGCCAGCAGCCAAGATATCGCGGGGGGCCACACCGGGGAGCTGTTTTTT | CASSQDIAGGHTGELFF
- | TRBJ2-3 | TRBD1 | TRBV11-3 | TGTGCCAGCAGCTCCCGACAGGGGCCGCAGTATTTT | CASSSRQGPQYF
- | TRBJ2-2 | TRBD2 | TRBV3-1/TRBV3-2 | TGTGCCAGCAGCCAAAGGACTAGCGGGGGCGGTACCGGGGAGCTGTTTTTT | CASSQRTSGGGTGELFF
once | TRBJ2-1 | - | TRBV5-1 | TGCGCCAGCAGCCCGACTACAAGCTCCTACAATGAGCAGTTCTTC | CASSPTTSSYNEQFF
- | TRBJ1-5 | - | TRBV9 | TGTGCCAGCAGCGTAGTCCAGGGCCAAAACAATCAGCCCCAGCATTTT | CASSVVQGQNNQPQHF
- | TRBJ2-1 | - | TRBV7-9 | TGTGCCAGCAGCTTAGAACAAGACACCCAGCAGTTCTTC | CASSLEQDTQQFF